One sample yielded the 5 T cell receptor beta chains listed below, sequenced in a study of TIL therapy for anti-PD-1-resistant metastatic lung cancer. Sample time point: pre-treatment sample, taken before nivolumab and TIL therapy. Tumor tissue came from excised metastases, mostly pleural nodules or supraclavicular lymph nodes. The immunoSEQ assay was v3. The table came from immunoSEQ multiplex PCR; TCRdb's copy has only in-frame clones and leaves some out. The table lists around 100,000 clones, approximately 65% of them singletons. The sample in question was tumor tissue, obtained at baseline. The source is a person between 25 and 80 years old with non-small cell lung cancer.

This clone was detected only a few times. The chain uses TRBV7-9 and TRBJ1-1; the D gene is possibly TRBD1 (5 bases). The CDR3 sequence is 15 residues long. The germline V gene has CDR1 SEHNR and CDR2 FQNEAQ (reference sequence). With 5 bases removed from V and 8 bases from J, the gap between germline ends came to 21 bases. The CDR3 DNA follows: TGTGCCAGCAGCCCAGAAGGATCAGGGACGTCAGAAGCTTTCTTT. It yields the protein CASSPEGSGTSEAFF.

V gene TRBV5-1 combines with J gene TRBJ2-7, with D hard to call. V was cut by 3 bases and J by 7 bases, with 11 bases left in between. The germline gives CDR1 SGHRS, CDR2 YFSETQ. The length of the CDR3 is 12 residues. The CDR3 loop reads CASSSPPSEQYF. CDR3 coding DNA: TGCGCCAGCAGCTCCCCCCCGTCGGAGCAGTACTTC.

The rearrangement joins TRBV7-2 to TRBJ2-5; 12 bases map to TRBD2. CDR3 length: 15 residues. V shed 3 bases, J shed 5 bases, and the junction held 4 bases outside the gene matches. Germline CDR1 SGHTA, CDR2 FQGNSA. The CDR3 protein is CASSFLAGGRETQYF. For the CDR3, the DNA is TGTGCCAGCAGCTTTCTAGCGGGGGGGCGTGAGACCCAGTACTTC.

The chain couples TRBV19 to TRBJ1-5; unclear D gene. The CDR3 sequence is 12 residues long. Trimming removed 1 base from V and 5 bases from J, with 3 bases in between. The germline V gene has CDR1 LNHDA and CDR2 SQIVND (reference sequence). The CDR3 DNA sequence: TGTGCCAGTAGTATAGCGGATCAGCCCCAGCATTTT. Residues: CASSIADQPQHF.

The rearrangement links TRBV5-5 to TRBJ1-5; D is possibly TRBD1 (6 bases). The V end was cut by 5 bases, the J end by 7 bases, with 13 bases between. There are 13 residues in the CDR3. CDR1 SGHKS and CDR2 YYEKEE come from the germline V gene (reference sequence). CDR3 nucleotides: TGTGCCAGCAGTCCAAACAGGGACCAGCCCCAGCATTTT. Amino acids: CASSPNRDQPQHF.